This is a list of T cell receptor beta chains from one sample in a study of control samples from healthy donors and cancer patients. This table comes from immunoSEQ multiplex PCR, and its TCRdb copy is limited to in-frame clones, with some not included. This table has fewer than 90,000 clones, nearly 90% appearing once. Sequencing was performed on blood. The source of these receptors is a woman between 45 and 65 years old in good health. CDR3s include the opening cysteine and the closing phenylalanine or tryptophan. D genes are given only for firm matches. The listing skips clone size in some rows; elsewhere it reads once, few, many or a size class.

clone size | J gene | V gene | D gene | CDR3 DNA | CDR3 protein
once | TRBJ2-7 | TRBV11-2 | TRBD2 | TGTGCCAGCAGCTTCCCAGGACTAGAGAGCTCCTACGAGCAGTACTTC | CASSFPGLESSYEQYF
- | TRBJ1-1 | TRBV3-1/TRBV3-2 | TRBD1 | TGTGCCAGCAGTACCGGGACAGGGGTCGAAGCTTTCTTT | CASSTGTGVEAFF
- | TRBJ2-2 | TRBV13 | - | TGTGCCAGCAGCTTAGGGGACGGCGGGGAGCTGTTTTTT | CASSLGDGGELFF
- | TRBJ1-4 | TRBV30 | - | TGTGCCTCAAAAAAGACAGTTGAGAATGAAAAACTGTTTTTT | CASKKTVENEKLFF
few | TRBJ2-7 | TRBV18 | TRBD2 | TGTGCCAGCTCACCACAGCGGGGGTCCTACGAGCAGTACTTC | CASSPQRGSYEQYF
- | TRBJ1-5 | TRBV18 | - | TGTGCCAGCTCAAACCACGGAGATCAGCCCCAGCATTTT | CASSNHGDQPQHF
- | TRBJ1-1 | TRBV19 | - | TGTGCCAGTAGTCTCACAGTGAACACTGAAGCTTTCTTT | CASSLTVNTEAFF
- | TRBJ2-7 | TRBV5-5 | - | TGTGCCAGCAGCTTTGGCAGATCCAACTACGAGCAGTACTTC | CASSFGRSNYEQYF
- | TRBJ1-2 | TRBV7-8 | - | TGTGCCAGCAGCCGCGACAGAAACTATGGCTACACCTTC | CASSRDRNYGYTF
- | TRBJ1-2 | TRBV14 | - | TGTGCCAGCAGCCAGGTGCCAGGACCCTATGGCTACACCTTC | CASSQVPGPYGYTF
- | TRBJ2-1 | TRBV5-6 | - | TGTGCCAGCAGCTTACTCGGGGGGCAGTATGAGCAGTTCTTC | CASSLLGGQYEQFF
once | TRBJ1-2 | TRBV5-8 | TRBD1 | TGTGCCAGCAGCTTGGCCTTTACAGGGGAATTTGGCTACACCTTC | CASSLAFTGEFGYTF
- | TRBJ1-1 | TRBV5-1 | - | TGCGCCAGCAGCTTGGCCTGGGGATTGAACACTGAAGCTTTCTTT | CASSLAWGLNTEAFF
- | TRBJ1-1 | TRBV5-1 | - | TGCGCCAGCAGCTTGAGTAGTCCCGGGAACACTGAAGCTTTCTTT | CASSLSSPGNTEAFF
- | TRBJ1-2 | TRBV19 | TRBD1 | TGTGCCAGTAGTGACAGGGCTGCGGGCTACACCTTC | CASSDRAAGYTF
- | TRBJ1-6 | TRBV3-1/TRBV3-2 | - | TGTGCCAGCAGCCAAGATAGTAATTCACCCCTCCACTTT | CASSQDSNSPLHF
- | TRBJ2-3 | TRBV29-1 | - | TGCAGCGTTGATGCGCAGTATTTT | CSVDAQYF
- | TRBJ1-3 | TRBV9 | - | TGTGCCAGCAGCGCCGATGTAGGGTCTACTGGAAACACCATATATTTT | CASSADVGSTGNTIYF
once | TRBJ1-3 | TRBV5-1 | - | TGCGCCAGCAGCCCCCGATTAACAGGGATGGGCGGCACCATATATTTT | CASSPRLTGMGGTIYF
- | TRBJ2-2 | TRBV2 | TRBD2 | TGTGCCAGCAGTGAACGGGGGGAAGGAGGGGAGCTGTTTTTT | CASSERGEGGELFF
once | TRBJ1-1 | TRBV30 | - | TGTGCCTGGGGACGGGGGGCAGGCACTGAAGCTTTCTTT | CAWGRGAGTEAFF
- | TRBJ1-1 | TRBV7-2 | - | TGTGCCAGCAGTTATCCCCCCGTCCCTGAAGCTTTCTTT | CASSYPPVPEAFF
- | TRBJ2-7 | TRBV5-5 | - | TGTGCCAGCAGCTTGAGAGTAGGGCCACCCTACGAGCAGTACTTC | CASSLRVGPPYEQYF
- | TRBJ2-3 | TRBV5-8 | - | TGTGCCAGCAGCTCTGGAACAGGATTTAGCACAGATACGCAGTATTTT | CASSSGTGFSTDTQYF
- | TRBJ2-7 | TRBV7-8 | TRBD1 | TGTGCCAGCAGCTTGATGACAGGGAGCAGATACGAGCAGTACTTC | CASSLMTGSRYEQYF
- | TRBJ2-7 | TRBV20-1 | - | TGCAGTGCTAGTGGAGCCTGGGACGCCAACTACGAGCAGTACTTC | CSASGAWDANYEQYF
- | TRBJ2-7 | TRBV2 | TRBD1 | TGTGCCAGCGGGGGACAGGGGCTTGCCGAGCAGTACTTC | CASGGQGLAEQYF
- | TRBJ1-2 | TRBV19 | - | TGTGCCACCCACCGGGAGGGTGGCTACACCTTC | CATHREGGYTF
once | TRBJ1-6 | TRBV5-5 | - | TGTGCCAGCAGCGGGGACCTGACAGGCCTCCGCTCACCCCTCCACTTT | CASSGDLTGLRSPLHF
- | TRBJ2-7 | TRBV6-5 | - | TGTGCCAGCAGTAGAGGGGTTTTCAACGAGCAGTACTTC | CASSRGVFNEQYF
once | TRBJ2-3 | TRBV18 | - | TGTGCCAGCTCACCATACAGTGAATTCACAGATACGCAGTATTTT | CASSPYSEFTDTQYF
- | TRBJ1-1 | TRBV3-1/TRBV3-2 | - | TGTGCCAGCAGCCCACCGCGGCAGGGAGGGGCTGAAGCTTTCTTT | CASSPPRQGGAEAFF
- | TRBJ2-2 | TRBV5-6 | - | TGTGCCAGCAGCAGAACGAGGAACACCGGGGAGCTGTTTTTT | CASSRTRNTGELFF
once | TRBJ1-2 | TRBV6-5 | - | TGTGCCAGCAGGGGGGGGCAGAACTATGGCTACACCTTC | CASRGGQNYGYTF
- | TRBJ1-4 | TRBV27 | TRBD1 | TGTGCCAGCAGTCGAGGGACAGCTTATGAAAAACTGTTTTTT | CASSRGTAYEKLFF
- | TRBJ1-1 | TRBV9 | - | TGTGCCAGCAGCGTAGTCGGGGGAAGCACTGAAGCTTTCTTT | CASSVVGGSTEAFF
- | TRBJ2-5 | TRBV3-1/TRBV3-2 | - | TGTGCCAGCAGCGGACGGGGGGCCGCTGGGGAGACCCAGTACTTC | CASSGRGAAGETQYF
- | TRBJ1-2 | TRBV5-1 | - | TGCGCCAGCAGCCCCACGACCTGGCTCTATGGCTACACCTTC | CASSPTTWLYGYTF
- | TRBJ1-6 | TRBV11-2 | TRBD1 | TGTGCCAGCAGCAGGGGACAGAGCTCCTATAATTCACCCCTCCACTTT | CASSRGQSSYNSPLHF
- | TRBJ1-1 | TRBV2 | - | TGTGCCAGCGTGGGACCCATGAACACTGAAGCTTTCTTT | CASVGPMNTEAFF
- | TRBJ2-6 | TRBV6-1 | - | TGTGCCAGCAGTGAACCTGGGGAGCGTGGGGCCAACGTCCTGACTTTC | CASSEPGERGANVLTF
- | TRBJ1-1 | TRBV6-2/TRBV6-3 | - | TGTGCCAGCAGCTCACACGGAAGCAGGGCTTTCTTT | CASSSHGSRAFF
- | TRBJ2-1 | TRBV6-6 | TRBD1 | TGTGCCAGCAGTTCAACAGGGGGCATTGAGCAGTTCTTC | CASSSTGGIEQFF
- | TRBJ1-1 | TRBV5-8 | - | TGTGCCAGCAGCTTGAATATTTTGAACACTGAAGCTTTCTTT | CASSLNILNTEAFF
- | TRBJ1-1 | TRBV10-2 | - | TGCGCCAGCAGTGACCCCCGGGGGGGCACTGAAGCTTTCTTT | CASSDPRGGTEAFF
- | TRBJ2-3 | TRBV7-9 | - | TGTGCCAGCAGCTTAGTGGCCGATACGCAGTATTTT | CASSLVADTQYF
few | TRBJ1-5 | TRBV19 | - | TGTGCCAGTAGTGATCCGGGGTTCGAGACCCAGCATTTT | CASSDPGFETQHF
- | TRBJ2-7 | TRBV18 | - | TGTGCCAGCTCTCGTGCCGGGACCCCGGCCGCCTACGAGCAGTACTTC | CASSRAGTPAAYEQYF
- | TRBJ2-2 | TRBV5-1 | - | TGCGCCAGCAGCTTGGGGGACCTGACCCAAACCGGGGAGCTGTTTTTT | CASSLGDLTQTGELFF
- | TRBJ2-1 | TRBV14 | - | TGTGCCAGCAGCCGAAGAGAACCAGCAATCGATGAGCAGTTCTTC | CASSRREPAIDEQFF
- | TRBJ2-1 | TRBV12-5 | - | TGTGCTAGTGGTTTTAAGACCAACAATGAGCAGTTCTTC | CASGFKTNNEQFF